One sample yielded the 26 T cell receptor beta chains listed below, sequenced in a study of blood T cell repertoires in COVID-19. The table came from immunoSEQ multiplex PCR; TCRdb's copy has only in-frame clones and leaves some out. Here the sample spans tens of thousands of clones, around three quarters being singletons. The sequencing sample was made of peripheral blood. These receptors all come from an elderly man with acute or convalescent COVID-19.

Remarks on this clone: Other DNA sequences of this sample code for an identical CDR3. This rearrangement joins TRBV3-1 (or the pseudogene TRBV3-2) to TRBJ1-2, with 9 bases identical to TRBD1. V lost 6 bases to trimming and J lost 9 bases; unmatched junction nucleotides: 8. From germline, CDR1 is LGHDT and CDR2 YNNKEL (reference sequence). The CDR3 consists of 13 residues. The CDR3 nucleotides read TGTGCCAGCAGATACAGGGGGCGCGGTAGCTACACCTTC. Translation: CASRYRGRGSYTF.

The chain has TRBV9 and TRBJ2-5; 8 nucleotides align to TRBD2. Germline CDR1 reads SGDLS; CDR2 reads YYNGEE. Losses at the gene ends were 0 bases for V and 4 bases for J; bases not matched to a gene: 5. The CDR3 totals 15 residues. CDR3 sequence (DNA): TGTGCCAGCAGCGTAGGAGCGGGGGAACCAGAGACCCAGTACTTC. It translates to CASSVGAGEPETQYF.

The V call is TRBV3-1 (or the pseudogene TRBV3-2), the J call TRBJ2-5, with D possibly TRBD2 on 6 matching bases. Germline values: CDR1 LGHDT, CDR2 YNNKEL (reference sequence). The CDR3 spans 14 residues. V was clipped by 3 bases and J by 5 bases, with 13 bases between them. Here the CDR3 reads CASSHGLSGETQYF. CDR3 DNA: TGTGCCAGCAGCCATGGACTATCCGGGGAGACCCAGTACTTC.

The rearrangement links TRBV21-1 to TRBJ2-2; the table names TRBD1, a call not compared with the DNA. TRBV21-1 is a pseudogene segment. The CDR3 has 17 amino acids. The DNA of the CDR3 is TGTGCCAGCAGCAAAGCGCACTGGACAGGGAACACCGGGGAGCTGTTTTTT. This translates into CASSKAHWTGNTGELFF.

This chain uses TRBV5-1 with TRBJ2-7; a weak D match, TRBD1 (5 bases). Germline-derived CDR1 and CDR2 are SGHRS and YFSETQ. This CDR3 is 16 amino acids long. The ends were cut back, 0 bases at V and 0 bases at J, with 13 bases in the middle. DNA of the CDR3: TGCGCCAGCAGCTTGGATGCAGGGCTCATCTCCTACGAGCAGTACTTC. This gives the protein CASSLDAGLISYEQYF.

The chain combines TRBV5-4 with TRBJ2-3; tentative D call: TRBD1 (5 bases). CDR3 length: 13 residues. The V gene lost 0 bases and the J gene lost 6 bases, with 8 bases spanning the gap. The germline CDR1 and CDR2 sequences are SGHNT and YYREEE (reference sequence). CDR3 nucleotides: TGTGCCAGCAGCTTGGCCCCAGGGGATACGCAGTATTTT. Protein sequence: CASSLAPGDTQYF.

This clone was seen only a few times. The chain uses TRBV19 and TRBJ1-1, with D possibly TRBD1 on 6 matching bases. The CDR3 runs to 13 residues. Germline CDR1 LNHDA, CDR2 SQIVND (reference sequence). Trimming shortened V by 4 bases and J by 6 bases, and 12 bases separated the two germline ends. The CDR3 sequence: CASSRGQKAEAFF. In DNA, the CDR3 is TGTGCCAGTAGTAGGGGACAAAAGGCTGAAGCTTTCTTT.

The rearrangement links TRBV28 to TRBJ1-1; 7 nucleotides agree with TRBD1. The germline CDR1 and CDR2 sequences are MDHEN and SYDVKM. V was pared by 5 bases and J by 5 bases, with 11 bases of the junction left unmatched. CDR3 length equals 15 residues. CDR3 bases: TGTGCCAGCAGTCCGACAGGGAATCGGTGGACTGAAGCTTTCTTT. Residues: CASSPTGNRWTEAFF.

The V call is TRBV10-1, the J call TRBJ1-1; D is unresolved. The CDR3 spans 13 residues. The germline V gene encodes CDR1 WNHNN and CDR2 SYGVQD (reference sequence). Trimming took 7 bases from V and 1 from J, leaving 10 bases between them. The CDR3 nucleotides read TGCGCCAGCAAGGAGACGGCGAACACTGAAGCTTTCTTT. Translated, it gives CASKETANTEAFF.

The chain couples TRBV29-1 to TRBJ2-7; 9 bases match TRBD2. The V gene end was trimmed by 5 bases and the J gene end by 0 bases; junction bases not matched to a gene: 5. Germline lookup yields CDR1 SQVTM and CDR2 ANQGSEA. The CDR3 has 14 residues. The CDR3 nucleotides read TGCAGCGTTAGTAGCGGGAGTCGCTCCTACGAGCAGTACTTC. This sequence encodes CSVSSGSRSYEQYF.

This clone came up a few times. The chain uses TRBV29-1 and TRBJ1-1, with D uncertain. Germline CDR1 reads SQVTM; CDR2 reads ANQGSEA. The CDR3 is made up of 12 amino acids. The V end lost 6 bases, the J end lost 2 bases, and 10 bases lay between the germline ends. CDR3 in amino acids: CSVPTGNTEAFF. CDR3 DNA: TGCAGCGTCCCCACGGGTAACACTGAAGCTTTCTTT.

This clone was observed a handful of times. V gene TRBV11-2 combines with J gene TRBJ2-1, with 10 bases that match TRBD2. CDR1 is SGHAT, CDR2 FQNNGV, per germline. The CDR3 has 18 residues. After removal of 1 base from V and 9 bases from J, the junction contained 15 bases not matched to a gene. The CDR3 spells CASSLAIGSLAGAAEQFF. The DNA of the CDR3 is TGTGCCAGCAGCTTAGCCATAGGGTCCCTAGCGGGAGCAGCTGAGCAGTTCTTC.

The CDR3 protein is CASSEVYRGSEQYF. CDR3 nucleotide sequence: TGTGCCAGCAGTGAAGTGTACAGGGGAAGCGAGCAGTACTTC. The chain recombines TRBV2 with TRBJ2-7; 7 bases match TRBD1. With 1 base clipped from V and 6 bases from J, the junction kept 6 bases outside the gene matches. Germline V CDR1 and CDR2: SNHLY, FYNNEI. CDR3 length: 14 amino acids.

The genes are TRBV5-1 and TRBJ2-7; 11 positions agree with TRBD2. CDR3 size: 15 residues. V shed 2 bases and J 6 bases; nucleotides not matched to a gene: 7. In germline, CDR1 is SGHRS, CDR2 YFSETQ. CDR3 DNA: TGCGCCAGCAGCTTTCTACTAGCGGGAGAGGGCGAGCAGTACTTC. This sequence encodes CASSFLLAGEGEQYF.

This rearrangement joins TRBV18 to TRBJ1-6, with 12 bases identical to TRBD1. The CDR3 is 16 amino acids. The germline V gene has CDR1 KGHSH and CDR2 LQKENI. V was clipped by 5 bases and J by 7 bases; unmatched bases: 6. In DNA, the CDR3 is TGTGCCAGCTCAAGGGACAGGGGGCTGTCAAATTCACCCCTCCACTTT. Encoded protein: CASSRDRGLSNSPLHF.

This chain uses TRBV7-2 with TRBJ2-5; D not certain. The V and J ends lost 2 bases and 4 bases respectively, with 8 bases between them. CDR1 is SGHTA, CDR2 FQGNSA, per germline. The CDR3 length is 13 residues. For the CDR3, the DNA is TGTGCCAGCAGCTTATCGCTCGGAGAGACCCAGTACTTC. Translated, it gives CASSLSLGETQYF. The full variable domain, its missing parts supplied by reference TRBV7-2 and TRBJ2-5, is GAGVSQSPSNKVTEKGKDVELRCDPISGHTALYWYRQSLGQGLEFLIYFQGNSAPDKSGLPSDRFSAERTGGSVSTLTIQRTQQEDSAVYLCASSLSLGETQYFGPGTRLLVL.

The V and J genes are TRBV2 and TRBJ1-6, with D possibly TRBD1 on 6 matching bases. Trimming removed 6 bases from V and 6 bases from J, with 12 bases in between. This CDR3 contains 14 residues. Germline V gene lookup returns CDR1 SNHLY and CDR2 FYNNEI. The CDR3 DNA is TGTGCCAGCAGAGCACAGGGATCTAATTCACCCCTCCACTTT. Its protein is CASRAQGSNSPLHF.

The rearrangement uses TRBV10-3 and TRBJ1-1; tentatively, D is TRBD1 (6 bases). CDR1 is ENHRY, CDR2 SYGVKD, per germline. The CDR3 length is 14 residues. Trimming removed 7 bases from V and 1 base from J, with 13 bases in between. The CDR3 sequence is CAINPTQGNTEAFF. The CDR3 DNA reads as TGTGCCATCAACCCGACACAGGGGAACACTGAAGCTTTCTTT.

The table lists this clone with a few counts. The V call is TRBV9, the J call TRBJ1-1, with TRBD1 matching over 7 bases. The CDR3 runs to 15 residues. V lost 5 bases to trimming and J lost 4 bases; unmatched junction nucleotides: 11. Germline CDR1 and CDR2: SGDLS and YYNGEE. The CDR3 DNA reads as TGTGCCAGCAGTCCAGCAGGGGGAGGTATCACTGAAGCTTTCTTT. This encodes CASSPAGGGITEAFF.

The chain combines TRBV11-3 with TRBJ1-1, with a weak D call TRBD1 (6 bases). The CDR3 has 12 residues. V lost 3 bases to trimming and J lost 4 bases, with 6 bases between them. Germline-derived CDR1 and CDR2 are SGHNT and YENEEA. For the CDR3, the DNA is TGTGCCAGCAGCTTCAGGGGCACTGAAGCTTTCTTT. Amino acids: CASSFRGTEAFF.

The CDR3 region is CASSFSGEVQPQHF. The CDR3 nucleotides are TGTGCCAGCAGCTTTAGTGGGGAGGTTCAGCCCCAGCATTTT. The gene calls are TRBV6-6 and TRBJ1-5, with D hard to call. The V end lost 6 bases, the J end lost 6 bases, and 15 bases lay between the germline ends. The CDR3 runs to 14 residues. Germline loops: CDR1 MNHNY, CDR2 SVGAGI (reference sequence).

The chain carries TRBV5-1 and TRBJ1-1; D is unresolved. This CDR3 contains 14 residues. Trimming took off 5 bases at V and 8 bases at J, with 19 bases between the two ends. CDR1 is SGHRS, CDR2 YFSETQ, per germline. The CDR3 DNA follows: TGCGCCAGCAGAATTCGAGAGGCAGACGCGGAAGCTTTCTTT. Its translation: CASRIREADAEAFF.

The chain uses TRBV4-1 and TRBJ2-7; D gene uncertain. Germline V CDR1 and CDR2: MGHRA, YSYEKL. Trimming took off 0 bases at V and 6 bases at J, with 9 bases between the two ends. There are 13 residues in the CDR3. The CDR3 loop reads CASSQDAKSEQYF. CDR3 DNA sequence: TGCGCCAGCAGCCAAGACGCCAAGAGCGAGCAGTACTTC.

This chain connects TRBV3-1 (or the pseudogene TRBV3-2) to TRBJ2-2, with D possibly TRBD2 on 5 matching bases. CDR1 and CDR2 (germline): LGHDT, YNNKEL (reference sequence). The ends were cut back, 3 bases at V and 4 bases at J, with 15 bases in the middle. The length of the CDR3 is 16 residues. The CDR3 reads CASSHQRGLFTGELFF. CDR3 sequence (DNA): TGTGCCAGCAGCCACCAAAGAGGGCTTTTCACCGGGGAGCTGTTTTTT.

This clone was seen a few times. The chain links TRBV28 to TRBJ2-1; TRBD2 aligns across 8 bases. J gave up 5 bases and V 3 bases, and 9 bases lay outside the gene matches. CDR1 is MDHEN and CDR2 is SYDVKM in the germline V gene. The CDR3 has 16 amino acids. In nucleotides, the CDR3 is TGTGCCAGCAGTTTGGGGCACGCGGGAGGCGACAATGAGCAGTTCTTC. Protein product: CASSLGHAGGDNEQFF.

CDR3 coding DNA: TGTGCCAGCAGCTTAGGACAGGGGGCAAGCTCCTACGAGCAGTACTTC. Protein product: CASSLGQGASSYEQYF. The J gene is TRBJ2-7, the V gene TRBV5-6, with 11 positions matching TRBD1. The CDR3 contains 16 residues. The trim removed 2 bases at V and 0 bases at J, leaving 4 bases unmatched. Per germline, CDR1 SGHDT and CDR2 YYEEEE.